This TCR beta chain was retrieved from a study of cytomegalovirus exposure and HLA in healthy donors. Study-level information: The early release's HLA-typed donors yielded tens of millions of unique TCRs. Findings and limits, study-wide: Productive status was seen about 87% or about 30% of the time for most TCR beta V segments in an earlier analysis. Among donors in an Asian-associated ancestry cluster, a later analysis reportedly found fewer N-insertions than the approximately 700-donor mean.

The PCR employed 60 Vbeta primers together with 13 Jbeta primers. Here immunoSEQ multiplex PCR was the method, and the copy in TCRdb shows in-frame clones only, minus some. This table has around 95,000 clones, about 80% appearing once. There were likely unrecorded immune exposures, though donors were nominally healthy when sampled. V was clipped by 5 bases and J by 4 bases; unmatched bases: 4. The length of the CDR3 is 13 residues. CDR1 SQVTM and CDR2 ANQGSEA come from the germline V gene. As for this clone: Antigen specificity is unknown.

The chain recombines TRBV29-1 with TRBJ2-7; 11 bases agree with TRBD1. Material for sequencing was PBMCs. This TCR derives from a female donor in good health and CMV-seropositive. The CDR3 DNA sequence: TGCAGCGTTTCCCGGGACAGGGGGTACGAGCAGTACTTC. Residues: CSVSRDRGYEQYF.